The present T cell receptor (beta chain) was sequenced within a study of molecular identifiers for immune sequencing clone quantification. In the study overall: Replicates involved a five-way split of RNA from roughly 20,000 or 100,000 naive CD8 cells, with sequencing of four.

This CDR3 comprises 15 residues. Germline V CDR1 and CDR2: MNHEY, SVGEGT. The V end was cut by 0 bases, the J end by 3 bases, with 9 bases between. TCR libraries were built in bulk with a published protocol and specific TCR primers. In TCRdb, the PCR reads were re-called with MiXCR into one record per CDR3 protein. The top ten clones hold approximately 0.78% of a sample with under 100,000 distinct CDR3 sequences, approximately 25% of them seen once. Based on a CD8+CD4-CCR7+CD45RA+ profile, naive CD8 T cells were sorted. This clonotype occurred many times. As yet, its antigen is unknown. Overall study results and limits: Clones exceeding 20 RNA copies carried over 98% of effector molecules but under 1% of naive-cell molecules.

This clonotype originated in a human donor in good health. Some libraries in this study had Jurkat cell RNA spiked in. The sequencing sample was made of naive CD8+ T cells from blood, with Jurkat cell RNA spiked in. Subset denoted: FACS-sorted CD8+CD4-CCR7+CD45RA+ naive T cells. V is TRBV6-2 or TRBV6-3 and J is TRBJ1-5; D gene uncertain. In DNA form, the CDR3 reads TGTGCCAGCAGTTACTCGGGCGCGTACAATCAGCCCCAGCATTTT. Translating it yields CASSYSGAYNQPQHF.